What follows are 26 T cell receptor beta chains derived from one specimen sequenced in a study of blood T cell repertoires in COVID-19. TCRdb's table, derived via immunoSEQ multiplex PCR, lists solely in-frame clones and lacks some. The table shows 250,000 to 300,000 clones, with about 90% occurring only once. The sample comprised PBMCs or T cells enriched from blood (not recorded which). These receptors were collected from a human donor in a cohort exposed to, infected with or recovered from COVID-19 (not recorded which). The donor label of this sample is uncertain.

The chain uses TRBV6-6 and TRBJ2-4, with TRBD1 matching over 7 bases. This CDR3 comprises 20 residues. The germline CDR1 and CDR2 sequences are MNHNY and SVGAGI (reference sequence). The V and J ends lost 6 bases and 0 bases, in that order; junction bases with no gene match: 20. The chain's CDR3 is CASSVSGDPTGTLAKNIQYF. CDR3 nucleotide sequence: TGTGCCAGCAGCGTTTCAGGAGACCCGACAGGGACCCTAGCCAAAAACATTCAGTACTTC.

The V call is TRBV19, the J call TRBJ2-4; 10 bases are a match to TRBD1. Germline V gene lookup returns CDR1 LNHDA and CDR2 SQIVND (reference sequence). The ends lost 5 bases at V and 8 bases at J; junction bases unmatched: 9. The CDR3 spans 15 residues. The CDR3 protein is CASSFSRTGGDIQYF. For the CDR3, the DNA is TGTGCCAGTAGTTTTTCCCGGACAGGGGGGGACATTCAGTACTTC.

V gene TRBV5-5 combines with J gene TRBJ1-6; 9 bases line up with TRBD1. Germline V CDR1 and CDR2: SGHKS, YYEKEE (reference sequence). The CDR3 spans 15 residues. Trimming took 3 bases from V and 6 from J; bases not matched to a gene: 4. The CDR3 nucleotides read TGTGCCAGCAGCTCAGGACAGGGGATTAATTCACCCCTCCACTTT. It encodes CASSSGQGINSPLHF.

The chain links TRBV4-2 to TRBJ2-1, with 11 bases that match TRBD2. The germline V gene has CDR1 LGHNA and CDR2 YNFKEQ. The V and J ends lost 0 bases and 5 bases, in that order; junction bases with no gene match: 6. The CDR3 totals 17 residues. CDR3 nucleotide sequence: TGTGCCAGCAGCCAAGAGATTAGCGGGGGGGCCAACAATGAGCAGTTCTTC. It encodes CASSQEISGGANNEQFF.

This sequence joins TRBV25-1 and TRBJ2-4; the match to TRBD1 covers 7 bases. The CDR3 totals 14 residues. V was clipped by 2 bases and J by 3 bases; unmatched bases: 1. Germline lookup yields CDR1 MGHDK and CDR2 SYGVNS. In nucleotides, the CDR3 is TGTGCCAGCAGTGAAGACAGGGTCAAAAACATTCAGTACTTC. Its protein is CASSEDRVKNIQYF.

This clone was picked up a small number of times. This chain links TRBV5-1 with TRBJ1-2; unclear D gene. The length of the CDR3 is 13 residues. V was shortened by 3 bases and J by 2 bases, with 8 bases between the two germline ends. CDR1 SGHRS and CDR2 YFSETQ come from the germline V gene. In DNA, the CDR3 is TGCGCCAGCAGCTCCAGTTCAAACTATGGCTACACCTTC. It encodes CASSSSSNYGYTF.

The V gene is TRBV12-3 or TRBV12-4, the J gene TRBJ1-6, with D possibly matching TRBD1 (6 bases). Deletions cut 5 bases from V and 11 bases from J, with 13 bases between. The CDR3 length is 13 residues. The CDR3 nucleotides read TGTGCCAGCAGTGCCCTACAGGGACCACCCCTCCACTTT. This sequence encodes CASSALQGPPLHF.

The CDR3 DNA reads TGTGCCAGCAGCACCCACAGGGGGGCAACAGAATATGGCTACACCTTC. As protein: CASSTHRGATEYGYTF. The chain uses TRBV9 and TRBJ1-2, with 8 positions matching TRBD1. Germline-derived CDR1 and CDR2 are SGDLS and YYNGEE. Losses at the gene ends were 4 bases for V and 5 bases for J; bases not matched to a gene: 13. The CDR3 is 16 amino acids.

J is TRBJ1-6 and V is TRBV4-2; 10 positions match TRBD1. The CDR3 has 16 amino acids. V lost 2 bases and J lost 7; bases outside the gene matches: 5. Germline loops: CDR1 LGHNA, CDR2 YNFKEQ. The CDR3 sequence is CASSQTTGQGNSPLHF. DNA for the CDR3: TGTGCCAGCAGCCAAACCACGGGACAGGGGAATTCACCCCTCCACTTT.

The rearrangement uses TRBV2 and TRBJ1-1; the match to TRBD1 covers 11 bases. This CDR3 region has 16 residues. Trimming removed 0 bases from V and 5 bases from J; junction bases left unmatched: 5. Germline values: CDR1 SNHLY, CDR2 FYNNEI. Written as DNA, the CDR3 is TGTGCCAGCAGTGAAGCCGGGACAGGGGGAGGGACTGAAGCTTTCTTT. Translation gives CASSEAGTGGGTEAFF.

The V call is TRBV7-9, the J call TRBJ2-1; 8 bases map to TRBD1. Per the germline V gene, CDR1 is SEHNR and CDR2 is FQNEAQ (reference sequence). With V trimmed by 1 base and J by 8 bases, 7 bases remained unmatched. The CDR3 has 15 amino acids. CDR3 protein: CASSLEDRVVDEQFF. CDR3 in DNA: TGTGCCAGCAGCTTAGAGGACAGGGTGGTGGATGAGCAGTTCTTC.

The V call is TRBV28, the J call TRBJ2-7; 9 positions agree with TRBD1. The V and J ends lost 7 bases and 2 bases, in that order; junction bases with no gene match: 6. This CDR3 region has 14 residues. Germline V gives CDR1 MDHEN, CDR2 SYDVKM. The CDR3 is CASKGQGGPYEQYF. DNA of the CDR3: TGTGCCAGCAAGGGACAGGGAGGGCCCTACGAGCAGTACTTC.

The J gene is TRBJ1-4, the V gene TRBV6-1; D is unclear. V gave up 0 bases and J gave up 8 bases, with 16 bases separating them. There are 16 residues in the CDR3. CDR1 MNHNS and CDR2 SASEGT come from the germline V gene. This CDR3 reads CASSEAGGSSGEKLFF. The CDR3 DNA reads TGTGCCAGCAGTGAAGCGGGAGGGTCCTCAGGCGAAAAACTGTTTTTT.

This clone has just a few counts. V is TRBV6-6 and J is TRBJ1-3; 9 bases line up with TRBD1. The CDR3 spans 16 residues. Germline V lookup: CDR1 MNHNY, CDR2 SVGAGI (reference sequence). Trimming took 6 bases from V and 0 from J; bases not matched to a gene: 6. CDR3 protein: CASRRTGVLSGNTIYF. CDR3 DNA sequence: TGTGCCAGCAGAAGGACAGGGGTCCTCTCTGGAAACACCATATATTTT.

This clone was recorded only once. V and J are TRBV6-1 and TRBJ1-6, with D perhaps TRBD1 (5 bases). There are 14 residues in the CDR3. Germline V gene lookup returns CDR1 MNHNS and CDR2 SASEGT. V was pared by 2 bases and J by 5 bases, with 7 bases between. The CDR3 spells CASSESTDNSPLHF. Written as DNA, the CDR3 is TGTGCCAGCAGTGAATCGACAGATAATTCACCCCTCCACTTT.

The rearrangement links TRBV7-3 to TRBJ2-3, with TRBD2 identical over 8 bases. Germline assignment: CDR1 SGHTA and CDR2 FQGTGA. J was trimmed by 0 bases and V by 5 bases; bases with no gene match: 4. The CDR3 spans 15 residues. The CDR3 sequence: CASSQSGGSTDTQYF. The DNA of the CDR3 is TGTGCCAGCAGCCAGAGCGGGGGAAGCACAGATACGCAGTATTTT.

The chain has TRBV7-9 and TRBJ1-4, with 8 nucleotides matching TRBD1. The CDR3 runs to 13 residues. V lost 1 base, J lost 15 bases, and 7 bases stayed unmatched. Germline V gene sequence: CDR1 SEHNR, CDR2 FQNEAQ (reference sequence). In DNA, the CDR3 is TGTGCCAGCAGCTTAGTTAGGGACAGGACGTTGTTTTTT. Translation: CASSLVRDRTLFF.

The gene calls are TRBV27 and TRBJ2-5; 14 bases are shared with TRBD2. V gave up 3 bases and J gave up 4 bases; unmatched junction bases: 4. The CDR3 has 16 amino acids. Germline CDR1 and CDR2: MNHEY and SMNVEV (reference sequence). The CDR3 is CASSFRLAGGVETQYF. The CDR3 nucleotides read TGTGCCAGCAGTTTCCGACTAGCGGGGGGGGTAGAGACCCAGTACTTC.

The chain uses TRBV9 and TRBJ1-5; D is unresolved. Trimming pared 2 bases from V and 3 bases from J, leaving 6 bases between. Germline V gene sequence: CDR1 SGDLS, CDR2 YYNGEE. This CDR3 spans 13 amino acids. CDR3 sequence (DNA): TGTGCCAGCAGCGTCGGGTCCAATCAGCCCCAGCATTTT. Its translation is CASSVGSNQPQHF.

The chain uses TRBV7-9 and TRBJ2-3; 7 bases fit TRBD1. The germline V gene encodes CDR1 SEHNR and CDR2 FQNEAQ (reference sequence). The trim removed 3 bases at V and 5 bases at J, leaving 11 bases unmatched. This CDR3 has 16 amino acids. CDR3: CASSFRTGQSRDTQYF. The CDR3 DNA reads TGTGCCAGCAGCTTCAGAACGGGACAGTCCAGAGATACGCAGTATTTT.

The chain recombines TRBV19 with TRBJ1-4; tentative D call: TRBD1 (5 bases). V was trimmed by 0 bases and J by 9 bases, leaving 14 bases between them. The CDR3 consists of 15 residues. From germline, CDR1 is LNHDA and CDR2 SQIVND (reference sequence). CDR3 DNA sequence: TGTGCCAGTAGTATAGACAGGGAGGGGCAGAAAAAACTGTTTTTT. It yields the protein CASSIDREGQKKLFF.

The gene calls are TRBV19 and TRBJ2-3; the D gene is possibly TRBD2 (5 bases). V lost 6 bases to trimming and J lost 3 bases, with 10 bases between them. Germline CDR1 and CDR2: LNHDA and SQIVND (reference sequence). There are 13 residues in the CDR3. This CDR3 is CASSTRGTDTQYF. The CDR3 region has the DNA TGTGCCAGTAGCACTAGAGGGACAGATACGCAGTATTTT.

This clone showed up just once. This sequence joins TRBV19 and TRBJ1-3; no firm D call. Germline V gives CDR1 LNHDA, CDR2 SQIVND (reference sequence). CDR3 length: 11 amino acids. Trimming cost V 10 bases and J 4 bases, with 8 bases left between them. The CDR3 DNA follows: TGTGCCACCCATTTCGGAAACACCATATATTTT. Its translation: CATHFGNTIYF. Full variable domain (remainder filled in from reference TRBV19 and TRBJ1-3): DGGITQSPKYLFRKEGQNVTLSCEQNLNHDAMYWYRQDPGQGLRLIYYSQIVNDFQKGDIAEGYSVSREKKESFPLTVTSAQKNPTAFYLCATHFGNTIYFGEGSWLTVV.

The rearrangement joins TRBV2 to TRBJ1-1, with a possible D match to TRBD1 (6 bases). This CDR3 region has 15 residues. Germline V CDR1 and CDR2: SNHLY, FYNNEI. The V end was cut by 0 bases, the J end by 6 bases, with 14 bases between. The CDR3 region is CASSEALLGASEAFF. CDR3 DNA: TGTGCCAGCAGTGAAGCGCTTTTGGGGGCGTCTGAAGCTTTCTTT.

The rearrangement links TRBV21-1 to TRBJ2-3; the tabulated D call, TRBD1, remains unverified against the DNA. TRBV21-1 is designated a pseudogene. The CDR3 runs 20 residues. Here the CDR3 reads CASSKVMFGQSQGTADTQYF. As DNA, the CDR3 is TGTGCCAGCAGCAAAGTAATGTTCGGCCAATCACAGGGGACGGCAGATACGCAGTATTTT.

This clone has a single count. At one of its ends the junction is not consistent with the germline gene, which may arise from a read error. This chain uses TRBV5-1 with TRBJ2-7; TRBD2 matches 7 bases. CDR1 and CDR2 (germline): SGHRS, YFSETQ. This CDR3 spans 16 amino acids. The CDR3 DNA is TGCGCCAGCAGCCCTCTCGGGGGGAAACCCTCCCACGAGCAGTACTTC. Protein: CASSPLGGKPSHEQYF.